Each of the 7 T cell receptor beta chains below was sequenced from the same sample in a study of neurological immune-mediated disorders. The time point here: technical triplicate 2. TCRdb used MiXCR to reprocess the 5' RACE reads, holding one entry per CDR3 protein. Among roughly 30,000 distinct CDR3 sequences listed, 13% were seen once. Material for sequencing was CD4+ T cells from blood. These TCRs come from a female donor with HTLV-1-associated myelopathy (HAM/TSP).

In its sample, this clonotype was seen many times. CDR3 amino acids: CASSLMASSYNEQFF. CDR3 coding DNA: TGCGCCAGCAGCTTGATGGCCAGCTCCTACAATGAGCAGTTCTTC. J is TRBJ2-1 and V is TRBV5-1; D call uncertain. CDR3 length: 15 residues. The V gene's germline CDR1 is SGHRS and CDR2 YFSETQ. The V gene lost 1 base and the J gene lost 0 bases, with 8 bases spanning the gap.

This clonotype was counted many times. This chain joins TRBV5-1 and TRBJ2-7; D might be TRBD1 or TRBD2, each matching 5 bases. Trimming pared 0 bases from V and 2 bases from J, leaving 12 bases between. This CDR3 is built from 15 residues. Germline loops: CDR1 SGHRS, CDR2 YFSETQ. The CDR3 sequence is CASSLEATGPYEQYF. The DNA of the CDR3 is TGCGCCAGCAGCTTGGAGGCAACGGGACCCTACGAGCAGTACTTC. Together with reference TRBV5-1 and TRBJ2-7, the CDR3 gives the full variable domain: KAGVTQTPRYLIKTRGQQVTLSCSPISGHRSVSWYQQTPGQGLQFLFEYFSETQRNKGNFPGRFSGRQFSNSRSEMNVSTLELGDSALYLCASSLEATGPYEQYFGPGTRLTVT.

This clonotype was seen ten or more times. The chain carries TRBV24-1 and TRBJ1-2, with 8 bases identical to TRBD1. V was clipped by 3 bases and J by 7 bases; unmatched bases: 12. The CDR3 sequence is 16 residues long. Germline CDR1 reads KGHDR; CDR2 reads SFDVKD. CDR3 protein: CATSDPGQGKAGGYTF. In nucleotides, the CDR3 is TGTGCCACCAGTGATCCCGGACAGGGTAAAGCTGGTGGCTACACCTTC.

This clonotype was recorded at least ten times. The chain is built from TRBV6-6 and TRBJ2-1; D is unclear. V dropped 0 bases and J dropped 7 bases, with 10 bases sitting between them. CDR1 and CDR2 from the germline V gene are MNHNY and SVGAGI (reference sequence). The CDR3 runs 14 residues. CDR3 loop: CASSYSSYPNEQFF. CDR3 nucleotides: TGTGCCAGCAGTTACTCTAGCTACCCTAATGAGCAGTTCTTC.

This clonotype was recorded at least ten times. V and J are TRBV7-2 and TRBJ2-4, with D perhaps given as TRBD1 or TRBD2 (7 bases each). Germline CDR1 reads SGHTA; CDR2 reads FQGNSA. Between the trimmed V and J ends, which lost 5 bases and 0 bases, there was a span of 14 bases. There are 16 residues in the CDR3. This CDR3 reads CASSPQGGLAKNIQYF. Written as DNA, the CDR3 is TGTGCCAGCAGCCCCCAGGGGGGGCTAGCCAAAAACATTCAGTACTTC.

There are many counts of this clonotype. The chain has TRBV3-1 and TRBJ1-2; D gene ambiguous. V lost 3 bases to trimming and J lost 7 bases, with 15 bases between them. This CDR3 region has 14 residues. The germline V gene encodes CDR1 LGHDT and CDR2 YNNKEL (reference sequence). CDR3 sequence reads: CASSQVGGESGYTF. DNA for the CDR3: TGTGCCAGCAGCCAGGTCGGCGGGGAATCTGGCTACACCTTC.

This clonotype was found many times. The chain joins TRBV5-1 to TRBJ2-3, with TRBD2 matching over 9 bases. V shed 2 bases and J 6 bases; nucleotides not matched to a gene: 10. There are 16 residues in the CDR3. Germline V CDR1 and CDR2: SGHRS, YFSETQ. This CDR3 is CASSFASGIFTDTQYF. CDR3 in DNA: TGCGCCAGCAGCTTCGCTAGCGGGATTTTCACGGATACGCAGTATTTT. The variable domain in full, with the rest retrieved from reference TRBV5-1 and TRBJ2-3, is KAGVTQTPRYLIKTRGQQVTLSCSPISGHRSVSWYQQTPGQGLQFLFEYFSETQRNKGNFPGRFSGRQFSNSRSEMNVSTLELGDSALYLCASSFASGIFTDTQYFGPGTRLTVL.